The 21 T cell receptor beta chains below come from one sample, sequenced in a study of blood T cell repertoires in COVID-19. Repertoires were generated with immunoSEQ multiplex PCR, while TCRdb's copy carries only in-frame clones and drops some. The sample consists of more than 250,000 clones, around 86% of them appearing once. The sample taken for sequencing was peripheral blood. The receptors originated from a woman aged 25 to 39 who had recovered from COVID-19.

This clone was seen only a few times. Here the CDR3 reads CASRMDFTGELFF. The CDR3 DNA follows: TGTGCCAGCAGAATGGACTTCACCGGGGAGCTGTTTTTT. The chain uses TRBV5-4 and TRBJ2-2; TRBD2 is a possible D gene (5 bases). V was trimmed by 5 bases and J by 4 bases, leaving 9 bases between them. This CDR3 region has 13 residues. Germline lookup yields CDR1 SGHNT and CDR2 YYREEE (reference sequence).

The rearrangement links TRBV5-5 to TRBJ1-6; D is undetermined. This CDR3 is 14 amino acids long. Trimming took 2 bases from V and 10 from J, leaving 13 bases between them. Germline CDR1 is SGHKS and CDR2 is YYEKEE (reference sequence). The DNA for the CDR3 is TGTGCCAGCAGCTTTGTCGACAATGGCTCACCCCTCCACTTT. This translates into CASSFVDNGSPLHF. The full variable domain, in which reference TRBV5-5 and TRBJ1-6 provide the parts outside the CDR3, is DAGVTQSPTHLIKTRGQQVTLRCSPISGHKSVSWYQQVLGQGPQFIFQYYEKEERGRGNFPDRFSARQFPNYSSELNVNALLLGDSALYLCASSFVDNGSPLHFGNGTRLTVT.

The chain carries TRBV4-1 and TRBJ2-7; D may be TRBD2 (6 bases). Germline CDR1 MGHRA, CDR2 YSYEKL. This CDR3 spans 14 amino acids. V was cut by 4 bases and J by 3 bases, with 13 bases left in between. CDR3 sequence (DNA): TGCGCCAGCAGCCTGAATTTAGCGGACTACGAGCAGTACTTC. This sequence encodes CASSLNLADYEQYF.

The chain recombines TRBV5-4 with TRBJ1-1; 9 bases are a match to TRBD1. Germline V gene data show CDR1 as SGHNT and CDR2 as YYREEE (reference sequence). V trimming: 3 bases; J trimming: 4 bases; junction bases outside the gene matches: 4. This CDR3 comprises 14 residues. In DNA form, the CDR3 reads TGTGCCAGCAGCTCGGGACAGGGAACCACTGAAGCTTTCTTT. Amino acids: CASSSGQGTTEAFF.

V is TRBV9 and J is TRBJ2-1, with D possibly being TRBD2 (5 bases). V lost 0 bases to trimming and J lost 5 bases, with 12 bases between them. Germline-derived CDR1 and CDR2 are SGDLS and YYNGEE. This CDR3 is built from 15 residues. The CDR3 reads CASSVAYGKHNEQFF. CDR3 bases: TGTGCCAGCAGCGTAGCCTACGGGAAACACAATGAGCAGTTCTTC.

The gene calls are TRBV2 and TRBJ2-7; D perhaps matches TRBD1 (6 bases). Germline values: CDR1 SNHLY, CDR2 FYNNEI. V was clipped by 3 bases and J by 2 bases, with 14 bases between them. The CDR3 runs to 15 residues. The CDR3 spells CASSERARGTYEQYF. CDR3 DNA sequence: TGTGCCAGCAGTGAGAGGGCCAGGGGAACCTACGAGCAGTACTTC.

CDR3 protein: CASSPRTNTEAFF. The CDR3 region has the DNA TGTGCCAGCAGCCCAAGGACTAACACTGAAGCTTTCTTT. The genes are TRBV7-9 and TRBJ1-1; D is unclear. Germline V lookup: CDR1 SEHNR, CDR2 FQNEAQ (reference sequence). Deletions cut 5 bases from V and 2 bases from J, with 9 bases between. This CDR3 region has 13 residues. The full variable domain, its missing parts supplied by reference TRBV7-9 and TRBJ1-1, is DTGVSQNPRHKITKRGQNVTFRCDPISEHNRLYWYRQTLGQGPEFLTYFQNEAQLEKSRLLSDRFSAERPKGSFSTLEIQRTEQGDSAMYLCASSPRTNTEAFFGQGTRLTVV.

The chain joins TRBV5-5 to TRBJ1-6; 7 nucleotides match TRBD1. CDR1 is SGHKS, CDR2 YYEKEE, per germline (reference sequence). The CDR3 runs 14 residues. J lost 6 bases, V lost 1 base, and 1 base had no gene match. The CDR3: CASSLNRGNSPLHF. The CDR3 bases are TGTGCCAGCAGCTTGAACAGGGGTAATTCACCCCTCCACTTT.

Written as DNA, the CDR3 is TGTGCCAGCAGCCGAGTGGGACAGTTGAACACTGAAGCTTTCTTT. It codes for CASSRVGQLNTEAFF. J is TRBJ1-1 and V is TRBV11-2, with 7 nucleotides matching TRBD1. Germline V gene sequence: CDR1 SGHAT, CDR2 FQNNGV. This CDR3 spans 15 amino acids. The V and J ends lost 5 bases and 0 bases, in that order; junction bases with no gene match: 6.

This chain uses TRBV29-1 with TRBJ2-5, with 8 bases that match TRBD1. This CDR3 has 14 amino acids. Germline values: CDR1 SQVTM, CDR2 ANQGSEA. V lost 6 bases and J lost 2; bases outside the gene matches: 8. The CDR3 is CSVAARTGQETQYF. The CDR3 nucleotides are TGCAGCGTAGCAGCGAGGACAGGGCAAGAGACCCAGTACTTC.

The chain uses TRBV27 and TRBJ2-2; no clear D gene. Germline V gene sequence: CDR1 MNHEY, CDR2 SMNVEV (reference sequence). This CDR3 is 13 amino acids long. Trimming removed 3 bases at V and 7 bases at J, with 9 bases between. CDR3 sequence: CASSFSPGGELFF. In nucleotides, the CDR3 is TGTGCCAGCAGTTTTTCCCCAGGCGGGGAGCTGTTTTTT.

V is TRBV6-6 and J is TRBJ1-1; a possible D gene is TRBD1 (6 bases). Trimming left V 6 bases short and J 5 bases short, with 22 bases between. This CDR3 spans 16 amino acids. Germline values: CDR1 MNHNY, CDR2 SVGAGI (reference sequence). CDR3 region: CASSPRGADRGTEAFF. DNA of the CDR3: TGTGCCAGCAGCCCCAGGGGAGCGGATCGGGGAACTGAAGCTTTCTTT.

This clone was seen more than once but under ten times. The genes are TRBV28 and TRBJ2-5; D is perhaps TRBD1 (5 bases). Trimming removed 3 bases at V and 5 bases at J, with 10 bases between. Per the germline V gene, CDR1 is MDHEN and CDR2 is SYDVKM. This CDR3 contains 13 residues. CDR3 loop: CASSLAGYETQYF. CDR3 DNA sequence: TGTGCCAGCAGTTTGGCAGGGTACGAGACCCAGTACTTC.

This clone was seen just once. Other DNA sequences in the sample encode the same CDR3. The rearrangement joins TRBV6-5 to TRBJ2-1, with D perhaps TRBD1 (6 bases). Germline V CDR1 and CDR2: MNHEY, SVGAGI. This CDR3 is 13 amino acids long. V gave up 0 bases and J gave up 7 bases, with 7 bases separating them. CDR3 bases: TGTGCCAGCAGTTACTCGAGGGGGAATGAGCAGTTCTTC. Translating it yields CASSYSRGNEQFF.

The J gene is TRBJ1-5, the V gene TRBV21-1. TRBV21-1 is a pseudogene. The CDR3 totals 14 residues. The CDR3, as DNA: TGTGCCAGCAGCAAAGAGGAGGACGGGGTGCCCCAGCATTTT. Translated, it gives CASSKEEDGVPQHF.

The chain has TRBV27 and TRBJ2-7, with TRBD1 matching over 7 bases. Germline assignment: CDR1 MNHEY and CDR2 SMNVEV (reference sequence). The CDR3 runs to 15 residues. Trimming cost V 6 bases and J 0 bases; bases outside gene matches: 8. Written as DNA, the CDR3 is TGTGCCAGCAGCACCGGGACAGCGAGCTCCTACGAGCAGTACTTC. This encodes CASSTGTASSYEQYF.

The chain carries TRBV28 and TRBJ1-2; D not resolved. The V gene lost 5 bases and the J gene lost 8 bases, with 15 bases spanning the gap. The CDR3 has 13 residues. CDR1 is MDHEN, CDR2 SYDVKM, per germline. CDR3 in DNA: TGTGCCAGCAGTCAGTACATCGGGAACGGCTACACCTTC. As protein: CASSQYIGNGYTF.

The chain has TRBV5-1 and TRBJ1-4; D perhaps matches TRBD1 (5 bases). CDR1 is SGHRS and CDR2 is YFSETQ in the germline V gene. Trimming left V 2 bases short and J 6 bases short, with 14 bases between. The CDR3 is made up of 15 amino acids. DNA of the CDR3: TGCGCCAGCAGCTTTTCGGGGGTTACGGATGAAAAACTGTTTTTT. Encoded protein: CASSFSGVTDEKLFF.

J is TRBJ2-7 and V is TRBV12-3 or TRBV12-4; possibly TRBD2 for D (5 bases). With 4 bases removed from V and 0 bases from J, the gap between germline ends came to 7 bases. The CDR3 extends over 13 amino acids. The CDR3 loop is CASSSAGSYEQYF. The DNA for the CDR3 is TGTGCCAGCAGTTCGGCGGGCTCCTACGAGCAGTACTTC.

The chain joins TRBV30 to TRBJ1-4, with 9 positions matching TRBD1. With 4 bases clipped from V and 8 bases from J, the junction kept 8 bases outside the gene matches. The CDR3 has 14 amino acids. The germline CDR1 and CDR2 sequences are GTSNPN and SVGIG (reference sequence). The CDR3 DNA reads TGTGCCTGGACCCTGCGGGGGACAGGGGAAAAACTGTTTTTT. It is translated as CAWTLRGTGEKLFF.

The chain joins TRBV7-2 to TRBJ1-2; D unresolved. From germline, CDR1 is SGHTA and CDR2 FQGNSA. This CDR3 has 14 amino acids. V lost 4 bases, J lost 8 bases, and 17 bases lay in between. This chain's CDR3 is CASSSGTRRRGYTF. CDR3 coding DNA: TGTGCCAGCAGCTCCGGCACCAGGAGGAGAGGCTACACCTTC.